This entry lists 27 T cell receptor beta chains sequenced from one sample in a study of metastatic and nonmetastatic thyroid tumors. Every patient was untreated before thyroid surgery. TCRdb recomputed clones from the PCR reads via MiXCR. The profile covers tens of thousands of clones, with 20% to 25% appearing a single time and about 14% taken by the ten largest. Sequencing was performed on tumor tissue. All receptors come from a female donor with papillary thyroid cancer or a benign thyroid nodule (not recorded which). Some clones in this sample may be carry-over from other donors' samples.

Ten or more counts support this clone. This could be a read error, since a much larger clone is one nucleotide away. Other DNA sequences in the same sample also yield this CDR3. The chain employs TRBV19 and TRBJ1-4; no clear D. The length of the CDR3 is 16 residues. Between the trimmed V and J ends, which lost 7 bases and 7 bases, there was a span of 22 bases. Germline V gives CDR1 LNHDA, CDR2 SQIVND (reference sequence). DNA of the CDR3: TGTGCCAGTACCCCCGGCCTGGCCACCGGAGGTGAAAAACTGTTTTTT. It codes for CASTPGLATGGEKLFF.

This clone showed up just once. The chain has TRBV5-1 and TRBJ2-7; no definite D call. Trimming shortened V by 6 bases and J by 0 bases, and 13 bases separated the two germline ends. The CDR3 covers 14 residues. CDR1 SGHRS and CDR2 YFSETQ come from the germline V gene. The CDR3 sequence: CASIPTTLSYEQYF. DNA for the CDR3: TGCGCCAGCATCCCGACGACCCTCTCCTACGAGCAGTACTTC.

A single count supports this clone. The CDR3 reads CASSFGTSGIGGELFF. CDR3 nucleotides: TGTGCCAGCAGCTTCGGTACTAGCGGGATCGGCGGGGAGCTGTTTTTT. This chain uses TRBV7-3 with TRBJ2-2; 10 nucleotides line up with TRBD2. CDR1 and CDR2 (germline): SGHTA, FQGTGA. CDR3 length: 16 amino acids. V lost 3 bases and J lost 7; bases outside the gene matches: 8.

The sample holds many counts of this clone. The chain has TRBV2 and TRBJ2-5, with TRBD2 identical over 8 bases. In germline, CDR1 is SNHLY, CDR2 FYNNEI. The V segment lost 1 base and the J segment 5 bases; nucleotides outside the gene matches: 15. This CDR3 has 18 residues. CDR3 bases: TGTGCCAGCAGTGAAGACCCCCAGCGGGGGCCCTCTTTGGAGACCCAGTACTTC. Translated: CASSEDPQRGPSLETQYF.

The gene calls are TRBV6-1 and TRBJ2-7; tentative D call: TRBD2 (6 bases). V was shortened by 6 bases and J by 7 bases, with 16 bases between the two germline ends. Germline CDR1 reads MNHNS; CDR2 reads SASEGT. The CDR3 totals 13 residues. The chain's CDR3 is CASSFGRAGEQYF. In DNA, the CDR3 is TGTGCCAGCAGCTTCGGAAGGGCGGGGGAGCAGTACTTC.

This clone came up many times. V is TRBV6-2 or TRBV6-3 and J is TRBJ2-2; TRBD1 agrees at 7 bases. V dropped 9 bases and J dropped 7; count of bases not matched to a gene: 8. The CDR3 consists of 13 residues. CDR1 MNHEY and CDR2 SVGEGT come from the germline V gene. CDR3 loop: CASFDRADGELFF. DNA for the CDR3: TGTGCCAGTTTTGACAGGGCGGACGGGGAGCTGTTTTTT.

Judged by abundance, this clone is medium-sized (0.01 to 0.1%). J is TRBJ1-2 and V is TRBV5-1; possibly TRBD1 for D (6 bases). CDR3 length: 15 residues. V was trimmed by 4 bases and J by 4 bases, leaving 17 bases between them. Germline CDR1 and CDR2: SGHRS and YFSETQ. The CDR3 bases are TGCGCCAGCAGCCGAACTCGGGGGCTTGGCTATGGCTACACCTTC. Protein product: CASSRTRGLGYGYTF.

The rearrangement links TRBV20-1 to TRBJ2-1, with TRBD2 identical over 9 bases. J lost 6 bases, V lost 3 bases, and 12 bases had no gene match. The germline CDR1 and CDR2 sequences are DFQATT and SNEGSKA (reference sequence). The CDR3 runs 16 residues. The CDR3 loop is CSARDVTAGGLNEQFF. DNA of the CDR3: TGCAGTGCTAGGGACGTTACGGCGGGAGGGCTCAATGAGCAGTTCTTC.

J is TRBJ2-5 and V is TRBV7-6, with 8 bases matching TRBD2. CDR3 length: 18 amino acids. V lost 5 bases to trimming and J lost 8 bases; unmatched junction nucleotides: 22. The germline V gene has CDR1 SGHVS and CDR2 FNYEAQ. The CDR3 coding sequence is TGTGCCAGCAGCCCTAGCCCTAACGCGGGGGGCCCCAAGAGTACCCAGTACTTC. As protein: CASSPSPNAGGPKSTQYF.

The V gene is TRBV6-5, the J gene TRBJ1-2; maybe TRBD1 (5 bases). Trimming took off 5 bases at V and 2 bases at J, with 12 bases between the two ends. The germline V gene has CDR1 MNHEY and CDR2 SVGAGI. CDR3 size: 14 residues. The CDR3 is CASSHRGQNYGYTF. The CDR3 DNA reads TGTGCCAGCAGTCACCGCGGACAAAACTATGGCTACACCTTC.

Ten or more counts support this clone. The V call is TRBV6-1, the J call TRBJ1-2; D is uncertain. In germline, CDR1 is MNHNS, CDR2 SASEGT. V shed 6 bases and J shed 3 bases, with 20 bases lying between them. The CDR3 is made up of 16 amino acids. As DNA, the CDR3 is TGTGCCAGCAGGCCTGGGATGGGTTTAGGTTACTATGGCTACACCTTC. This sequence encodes CASRPGMGLGYYGYTF.

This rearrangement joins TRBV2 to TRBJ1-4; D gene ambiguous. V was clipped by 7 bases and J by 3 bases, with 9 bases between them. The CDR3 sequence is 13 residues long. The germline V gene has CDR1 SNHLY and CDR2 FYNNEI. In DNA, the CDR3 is TGTGCCAGCAATGGTAGTCCTAATGAAAAACTGTTTTTT. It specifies CASNGSPNEKLFF.

CDR3 amino acids: CSAAWEGSTDTQYF. The CDR3, as DNA: TGCAGTGCTGCCTGGGAGGGTTCCACAGATACGCAGTATTTT. This chain joins TRBV20-1 and TRBJ2-3; 7 bases agree with TRBD2. The germline gives CDR1 DFQATT, CDR2 SNEGSKA (reference sequence). V dropped 5 bases and J dropped 2; count of bases not matched to a gene: 7. There are 14 residues in the CDR3.

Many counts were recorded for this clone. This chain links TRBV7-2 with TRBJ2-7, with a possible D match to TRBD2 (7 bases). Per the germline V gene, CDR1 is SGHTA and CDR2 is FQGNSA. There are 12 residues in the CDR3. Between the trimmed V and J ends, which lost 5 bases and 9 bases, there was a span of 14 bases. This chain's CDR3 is CASSPGGLVQYF. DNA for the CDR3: TGTGCCAGCAGCCCGGGGGGCCTGGTGCAGTACTTC.

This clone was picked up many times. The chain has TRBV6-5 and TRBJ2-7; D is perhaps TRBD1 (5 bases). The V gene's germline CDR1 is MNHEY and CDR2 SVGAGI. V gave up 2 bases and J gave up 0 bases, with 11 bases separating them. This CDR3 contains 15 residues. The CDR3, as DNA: TGTGCCAGCAGTTACGGGCAGGGCGGCTCCTACGAGCAGTACTTC. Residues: CASSYGQGGSYEQYF.

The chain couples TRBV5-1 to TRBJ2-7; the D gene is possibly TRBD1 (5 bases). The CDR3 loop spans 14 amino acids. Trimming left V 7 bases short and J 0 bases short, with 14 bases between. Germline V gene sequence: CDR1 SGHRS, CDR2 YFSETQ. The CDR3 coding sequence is TGCGCCAGCCCCTGGGGCAGGCGCTCCTACGAGCAGTACGTC. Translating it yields CASPWGRRSYEQYV.

The CDR3 sequence: CASSSPGQGRETQYF. The CDR3 coding sequence is TGTGCCAGCAGTTCTCCGGGACAGGGAAGGGAGACCCAGTACTTC. The V call is TRBV6-5, the J call TRBJ2-5; 9 positions match TRBD1. V shed 4 bases, J shed 5 bases, and the junction held 8 bases outside the gene matches. Germline CDR1 is MNHEY and CDR2 is SVGAGI. This CDR3 comprises 15 residues.

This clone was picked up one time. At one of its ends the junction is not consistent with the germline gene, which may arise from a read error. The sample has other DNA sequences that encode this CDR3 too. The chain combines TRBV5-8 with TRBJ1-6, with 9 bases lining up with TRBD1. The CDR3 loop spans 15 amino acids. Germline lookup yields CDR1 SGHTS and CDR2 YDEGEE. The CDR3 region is CASSLPGQGNSPLHF. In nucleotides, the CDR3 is TGTGCCAGCAGCTTACCGGGACAGGGAAATTCACCCCTACACTTT. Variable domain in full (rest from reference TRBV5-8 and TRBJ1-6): EAGVTQSPTHLIKTRGQQATLRCSPISGHTSVYWYQQALGLGLQFLLWYDEGEERNRGNFPPRFSGRQFPNYSSELNVNALELEDSALYLCASSLPGQGNSPLHFGNGTRLTVT.

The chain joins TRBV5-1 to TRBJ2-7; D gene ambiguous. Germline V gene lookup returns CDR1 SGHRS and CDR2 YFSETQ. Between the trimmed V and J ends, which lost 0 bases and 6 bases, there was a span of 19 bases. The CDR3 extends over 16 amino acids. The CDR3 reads CASSLEVVLVGGEQYF. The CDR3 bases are TGCGCCAGCAGCTTGGAGGTAGTCCTTGTTGGCGGCGAGCAGTACTTC.

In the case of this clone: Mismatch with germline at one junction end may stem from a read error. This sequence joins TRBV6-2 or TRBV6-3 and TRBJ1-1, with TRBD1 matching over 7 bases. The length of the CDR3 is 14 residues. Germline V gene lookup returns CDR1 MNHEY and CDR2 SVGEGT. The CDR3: CASSYRGHNTESLF. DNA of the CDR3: TGTGCCAGCAGTTACAGGGGGCATAACACTGAATCTCTCTTT.

CDR3 sequence (DNA): TGCGCCAGCAGCCCCCACCCGGGTCTCGAGGACAATGAGCAGTTCTTC. Residues: CASSPHPGLEDNEQFF. The chain combines TRBV5-1 with TRBJ2-1; D unclear. The V end was cut by 4 bases, the J end by 5 bases, with 19 bases between. This CDR3 is built from 16 residues. The germline CDR1 and CDR2 sequences are SGHRS and YFSETQ. The entire variable domain, with the rest obtained from reference TRBV5-1 and TRBJ2-1, is as follows: KAGVTQTPRYLIKTRGQQVTLSCSPISGHRSVSWYQQTPGQGLQFLFEYFSETQRNKGNFPGRFSGRQFSNSRSEMNVSTLELGDSALYLCASSPHPGLEDNEQFFGPGTRLTVL.

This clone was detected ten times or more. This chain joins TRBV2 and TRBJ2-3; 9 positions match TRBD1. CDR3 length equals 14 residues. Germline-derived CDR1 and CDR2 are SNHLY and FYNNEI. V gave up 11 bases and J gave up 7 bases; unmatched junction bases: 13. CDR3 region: CAGRAGTGLNTQYF. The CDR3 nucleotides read TGTGCCGGGAGAGCCGGGACAGGGTTGAATACGCAGTATTTT.

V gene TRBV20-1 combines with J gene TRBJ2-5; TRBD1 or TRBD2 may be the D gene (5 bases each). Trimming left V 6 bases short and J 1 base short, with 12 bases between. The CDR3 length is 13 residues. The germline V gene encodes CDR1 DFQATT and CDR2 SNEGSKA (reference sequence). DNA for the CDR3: TGCAGTGCCCCGGGACCTTCCCAAGAGACCCAGTACTTC. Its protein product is CSAPGPSQETQYF.

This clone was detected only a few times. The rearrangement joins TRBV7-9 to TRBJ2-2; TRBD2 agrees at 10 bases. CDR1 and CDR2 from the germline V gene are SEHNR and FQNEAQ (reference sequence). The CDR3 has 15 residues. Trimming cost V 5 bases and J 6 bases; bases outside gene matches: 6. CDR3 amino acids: CASSPSGGAAGELFF. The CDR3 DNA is TGTGCCAGCAGCCCCAGCGGGGGGGCCGCCGGGGAGCTGTTTTTT.

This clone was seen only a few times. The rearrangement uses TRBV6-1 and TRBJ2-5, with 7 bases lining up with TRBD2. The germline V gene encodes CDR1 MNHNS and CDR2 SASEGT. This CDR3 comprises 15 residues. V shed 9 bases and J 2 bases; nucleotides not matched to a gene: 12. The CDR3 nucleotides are TGTGCCAGTTCCTTCTTAGGCGGGAGTCAAGAGACCCAGTACTTC. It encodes CASSFLGGSQETQYF.

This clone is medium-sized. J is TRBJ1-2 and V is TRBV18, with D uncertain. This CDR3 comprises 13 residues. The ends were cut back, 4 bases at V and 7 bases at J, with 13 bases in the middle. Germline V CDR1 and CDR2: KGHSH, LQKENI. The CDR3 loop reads CASSLLGEGGYTF. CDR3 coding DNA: TGTGCCAGCTCACTCCTAGGTGAGGGTGGCTACACCTTC.

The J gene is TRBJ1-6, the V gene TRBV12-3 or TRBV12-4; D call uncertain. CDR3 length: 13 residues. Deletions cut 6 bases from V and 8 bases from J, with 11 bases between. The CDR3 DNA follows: TGTGCCAGCAGGTACCAGGCGGATTCACCCCTCCACTTT. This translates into CASRYQADSPLHF.